A single T cell receptor (beta chain) is shown here with its context. The target antigen is unknown. These data originate in a study of cytomegalovirus exposure and HLA in healthy donors. V lost 5 bases to trimming and J lost 3 bases, with 11 bases between them. The length of the CDR3 is 15 residues. Germline assignment: CDR1 SGHTA and CDR2 FQGNSA. Healthy bone marrow donors supplied every sample. Study-wide findings and caveats: Sequencing depth across donors, presence/absence analyses assumed, was roughly uniform. Among TCR beta chains, those listed as cytomegalovirus-associated numbered over 150. A later analysis reportedly found fewer N-insertions in an Asian-associated ancestry cluster than the approximately 670-donor mean.

PCR involved 60 Vbeta and 13 Jbeta primers. The data were produced by immunoSEQ multiplex PCR, yet TCRdb's version contains in-frame clones alone and is incomplete. The top ten hold roughly 6.4% of the sample, which has 59,000 or so clones, under 80% seen once. The V gene is TRBV7-2, the J gene TRBJ2-6; D is perhaps TRBD2 (7 bases). The TCR sequence derives from a man aged 30 to 39 in good health and CMV-seropositive. Material: PBMCs. The CDR3 loop reads CASSQRGGGANVLTF. The CDR3 coding sequence is TGTGCCAGCAGCCAAAGGGGGGGTGGGGCCAACGTCCTGACTTTC.